A single sample is the source of the 15 T cell receptor beta chains below, sequenced in a study of shared clonotypes between healthy human individuals. TCRdb's table, derived via immunoSEQ multiplex PCR, lists solely in-frame clones and lacks some. The sample shows under 1,100,000 clones, around 74% of them seen only once. Material: memory CD4+ T cells sorted from blood. Noted subset: CD45RA-negative fraction. The receptors shown here come from a man aged 18 to 35 in good health.

A few counts support this clone. The chain combines TRBV19 with TRBJ2-3; D is possibly TRBD2 (5 bases). Germline V CDR1 and CDR2: LNHDA, SQIVND (reference sequence). CDR3 length equals 15 residues. V dropped 5 bases and J dropped 2 bases, with 14 bases sitting between them. CDR3: CASSQRGRATDTQYF. The CDR3 nucleotides are TGTGCCAGTAGTCAACGGGGTAGGGCCACAGATACGCAGTATTTT. The full variable domain, its missing parts supplied by reference TRBV19 and TRBJ2-3, is DGGITQSPKYLFRKEGQNVTLSCEQNLNHDAMYWYRQDPGQGLRLIYYSQIVNDFQKGDIAEGYSVSREKKESFPLTVTSAQKNPTAFYLCASSQRGRATDTQYFGPGTRLTVL.

This chain links TRBV5-1 with TRBJ2-1; 9 nucleotides agree with TRBD1. After removal of 4 bases from V and 2 bases from J, the junction contained 10 bases not matched to a gene. Germline CDR1 is SGHRS and CDR2 is YFSETQ. The CDR3 loop spans 17 amino acids. This CDR3 is CASSLTAGTGPYNEQFF. The CDR3 nucleotides are TGCGCCAGCAGCCTAACCGCCGGGACAGGGCCCTACAATGAGCAGTTCTTC.

V usage is TRBV2 and J usage is TRBJ1-2; a possible D gene is TRBD1 (5 bases). Germline lookup yields CDR1 SNHLY and CDR2 FYNNEI. V lost 8 bases, J lost 4 bases, and 8 bases lay in between. There are 11 residues in the CDR3. CDR3 sequence: CASFGGYGYTF. CDR3 DNA sequence: TGTGCCAGCTTTGGGGGCTATGGCTACACCTTC.

The V gene is TRBV28, the J gene TRBJ2-5, with 9 positions matching TRBD2. The V segment lost 6 bases and the J segment 5 bases; nucleotides outside the gene matches: 13. The length of the CDR3 is 16 residues. Germline V gene lookup returns CDR1 MDHEN and CDR2 SYDVKM. CDR3: CASSEVGGGVRETQYF. In nucleotides, the CDR3 is TGTGCCAGCAGCGAGGTGGGCGGGGGGGTCAGGGAGACCCAGTACTTC. The full variable domain, completed using reference TRBV28 and TRBJ2-5, is DVKVTQSSRYLVKRTGEKVFLECVQDMDHENMFWYRQDPGLGLRLIYFSYDVKMKEKGDIPEGYSVSREKKERFSLILESASTNQTSMYLCASSEVGGGVRETQYFGPGTRLLVL.

Points on this clone: Other DNA variants within this sample encode the same CDR3. J is TRBJ1-5 and V is TRBV30; D is possibly TRBD1 (5 bases). The length of the CDR3 is 14 residues. In germline, CDR1 is GTSNPN, CDR2 SVGIG (reference sequence). Trimming took off 0 bases at V and 2 bases at J, with 8 bases between the two ends. The CDR3 DNA follows: TGTGCCTGGAGTGTGGGAGGGGGCAATCAGCCCCAGCATTTT. As protein: CAWSVGGGNQPQHF.

The V and J genes are TRBV6-5 and TRBJ1-6, with no clear D. The length of the CDR3 is 15 residues. Deletions cut 2 bases from V and 7 bases from J, with 12 bases between. The germline CDR1 and CDR2 sequences are MNHEY and SVGAGI. The CDR3 here is CASSYGSSLNSPLHF. CDR3 DNA sequence: TGTGCCAGCAGTTACGGTTCCAGCCTGAATTCACCCCTCCACTTT.

J is TRBJ2-5 and V is TRBV5-6; perhaps TRBD1 as D (6 bases). There are 13 residues in the CDR3. Per germline, CDR1 SGHDT and CDR2 YYEEEE. Trimming removed 2 bases at V and 5 bases at J, with 10 bases between. The chain's CDR3 is CASSFDRRETQYF. The CDR3 region has the DNA TGTGCCAGCAGCTTCGACAGGAGGGAGACCCAGTACTTC.

V is TRBV19 and J is TRBJ1-5; 9 bases fit TRBD1. This CDR3 is 15 amino acids long. V lost 7 bases and J lost 8; bases outside the gene matches: 12. Looked up from germline, CDR1 is LNHDA and CDR2 is SQIVND (reference sequence). The CDR3 reads CASTLPGTGHEPQHF. The CDR3 region has the DNA TGTGCCAGTACCCTTCCCGGGACAGGGCATGAGCCCCAGCATTTT. The whole variable domain, filled in from reference TRBV19 and TRBJ1-5, reads DGGITQSPKYLFRKEGQNVTLSCEQNLNHDAMYWYRQDPGQGLRLIYYSQIVNDFQKGDIAEGYSVSREKKESFPLTVTSAQKNPTAFYLCASTLPGTGHEPQHFGDGTRLSIL.

The V gene is TRBV6-5, the J gene TRBJ2-7, with TRBD1 matching over 7 bases. CDR3 length: 14 residues. Trimming cost V 9 bases and J 6 bases; bases outside gene matches: 14. Germline CDR1 is MNHEY and CDR2 is SVGAGI. DNA of the CDR3: TGTGCCAGTGCCACCGGGACAGATTATGGCGAGCAGTACTTC. Translated: CASATGTDYGEQYF.

Details on this clone: The identical CDR3 is also encoded by other nucleotide sequences in the sample. V and J are TRBV5-1 and TRBJ2-6; TRBD2 might be the D (6 bases). The CDR3 contains 15 residues. The germline V and J ends were trimmed by 2 bases and 1 base, with 7 bases remaining between them. Germline lookup yields CDR1 SGHRS and CDR2 YFSETQ. The CDR3 nucleotides read TGCGCCAGCAGCTTCGGAGGGTCTGGGGCCAACGTCCTGACTTTC. Translating gives CASSFGGSGANVLTF.

The gene calls are TRBV7-2 and TRBJ2-7; D perhaps matches TRBD2 (5 bases). The length of the CDR3 is 13 residues. Germline lookup yields CDR1 SGHTA and CDR2 FQGNSA. The V end lost 5 bases, the J end lost 7 bases, and 15 bases lay between the germline ends. The chain's CDR3 is CASSISGRREQYF. The CDR3 nucleotides read TGTGCCAGCAGCATCAGCGGACGACGGGAGCAGTACTTC. The whole variable domain, filled in from reference TRBV7-2 and TRBJ2-7, reads GAGVSQSPSNKVTEKGKDVELRCDPISGHTALYWYRQSLGQGLEFLIYFQGNSAPDKSGLPSDRFSAERTGGSVSTLTIQRTQQEDSAVYLCASSISGRREQYFGPGTRLTVT.

The CDR3 reads CAISGLVNEQFF. CDR3 nucleotide sequence: TGTGCCATCAGTGGACTAGTGAATGAGCAGTTCTTC. This chain connects TRBV10-3 to TRBJ2-1; TRBD2 might be the D (6 bases). CDR1 is ENHRY, CDR2 SYGVKD, per germline. V was cut by 4 bases and J by 7 bases, with 8 bases left in between. The CDR3 spans 12 residues.

The rearrangement joins TRBV20-1 to TRBJ2-5; 7 bases are shared with TRBD2. Germline CDR1 is DFQATT and CDR2 is SNEGSKA (reference sequence). With V trimmed by 7 bases and J by 2 bases, 1 base remained unmatched. This CDR3 has 11 residues. CDR3 in amino acids: CSGAGQETQYF. CDR3 bases: TGCAGTGGAGCGGGACAAGAGACCCAGTACTTC.

The rearrangement uses TRBV25-1 and TRBJ2-6; no firm D call. With 11 bases removed from V and 3 bases from J, the gap between germline ends came to 11 bases. Germline V gene lookup returns CDR1 MGHDK and CDR2 SYGVNS. The CDR3 consists of 13 residues. CDR3 amino acids: CAVLGSGANVLTF. The DNA for the CDR3 is TGTGCCGTTTTGGGAAGTGGGGCCAACGTCCTGACTTTC.

The J gene is TRBJ2-3, the V gene TRBV5-4; 9 nucleotides line up with TRBD2. The V gene end was trimmed by 4 bases and the J gene end by 2 bases; junction bases not matched to a gene: 8. The germline gives CDR1 SGHNT, CDR2 YYREEE (reference sequence). The CDR3 totals 16 residues. The CDR3 DNA is TGTGCCAGCAGCCCGGGGGGACTAGCTTCCACAGATACGCAGTATTTT. Its protein is CASSPGGLASTDTQYF.